This record looks at one T cell receptor beta chain sequence and its context. CDR1 SNHLY and CDR2 FYNNEI come from the germline V gene. V lost 8 bases, J lost 4 bases, and 8 bases lay in between. The CDR3 is made up of 11 amino acids. This record belongs to a study of blood T cell repertoires in COVID-19. About the study: The United States, Italy and Spain supplied acute and convalescent COVID-19 samples. The cDNA or gDNA used as material had been derived from T cells, B-cell-depleted T cells, or PBMCs.

Per the authors' pipeline: It was from reference gene primer amplification that nucleated cell counts were estimated. Generated by immunoSEQ multiplex PCR, the TCRdb table keeps only in-frame clones and is missing some. D and trimming come from the DNA, and the V and J calls and clone size come from that table. The repertoire holds about 180,000 clones, with 84% as singletons. The TCR originated in a human donor in a cohort sampled during active COVID-19. The sample was peripheral blood. The rearrangement uses TRBV2 and TRBJ1-1, with no clear D. This chain's CDR3 is CASPPGTEAFF. The CDR3 nucleotides are TGTGCCAGCCCCCCGGGCACTGAAGCTTTCTTT.